The 5 T cell receptor beta chains in this list originate from one sample, sequenced in a study of T cells of healthy individuals. One entry per CDR3 protein, called by TCRdb with MiXCR from the 5' RACE reads. The sample lists tens of thousands of distinct CDR3 sequences, approximately 5.4% occurring once. These receptors all stem from a female donor in good health.

This clonotype was observed at least ten times. This sequence joins TRBV7-9 and TRBJ1-1, with D unresolved. CDR1 and CDR2 (germline): SEHNR, FQNEAQ (reference sequence). With 0 bases removed from V and 8 bases from J, the gap between germline ends came to 10 bases. The CDR3 runs to 13 residues. The chain's CDR3 is CASSLASTIEAFF. The DNA for the CDR3 is TGTGCCAGCAGCTTAGCATCGACCATCGAAGCTTTCTTT.

The table lists this clonotype with a few counts. The chain's CDR3 is CASSPVGTALSYEQYF. The CDR3 DNA follows: TGTGCCAGCAGCCCAGTTGGGACAGCCCTCTCCTACGAGCAGTACTTC. This chain joins TRBV7-9 and TRBJ2-7, with TRBD1 matching over 7 bases. The CDR3 runs 16 residues. Germline V gene lookup returns CDR1 SEHNR and CDR2 FQNEAQ (reference sequence). With 5 bases clipped from V and 0 bases from J, the junction kept 10 bases outside the gene matches.

This clonotype was counted many times. This rearrangement joins TRBV20-1 to TRBJ1-1; D gene unclear. CDR1 is DFQATT and CDR2 is SNEGSKA in the germline V gene (reference sequence). Trimming removed 3 bases at V and 0 bases at J, with 8 bases between. CDR3 length equals 13 residues. CDR3 sequence (DNA): TGCAGTGCTAGGAGCTGGATGAACACTGAAGCTTTCTTT. The encoded protein is CSARSWMNTEAFF.

This clonotype was seen repeatedly, ten times or more. The chain joins TRBV24-1 to TRBJ1-2, with D unclear. Germline V lookup: CDR1 KGHDR, CDR2 SFDVKD. CDR3 length: 16 amino acids. The V end lost 4 bases, the J end lost 8 bases, and 22 bases lay between the germline ends. CDR3: CATSESSLGPSGGYTF. CDR3 DNA: TGTGCCACCAGTGAATCCTCCCTGGGCCCTAGTGGAGGCTACACCTTC.

J is TRBJ2-1 and V is TRBV4-1; D not resolved. Between the trimmed V and J ends, which lost 1 base and 8 bases, there was a span of 15 bases. CDR3 size: 15 residues. Germline V gene sequence: CDR1 MGHRA, CDR2 YSYEKL. CDR3 region: CASSQVGRPVHEQFF. CDR3 in DNA: TGCGCCAGCAGCCAAGTGGGCCGCCCTGTCCATGAGCAGTTCTTC.